The rows below give T cell receptor delta chains drawn from one sample of a study of gamma-delta T cells after stem cell transplantation. TCRdb re-called the RT-PCR reads via CATT. The top ten clones hold roughly 30% of a sample with 2,500 or so delta-chain clones, approximately 31% of them seen once. The sequenced material came from gamma-delta T cells. The receptors here all came from a human donor. It is not recorded whose cells these are; they may come from a transplant donor. Both conserved end residues are part of each CDR3. The D gene is left open where the match is weak. Clone size is shown for a subset of rows, as once, few, many or a class of expanded clone.

J gene	clone size	V gene	D gene	CDR3 DNA	CDR3 protein
TRDJ1	.	TRDV2	TRDD3	TGTGCCTGTGACTCCGTCCTGGGGGATACGCGGGGTTCTGGGACCGATACACTCATCTTT	CACDSVLGDTRGSGTDTLIF
TRDJ1	.	TRDV2	TRDD3	TGTGCCTGTGACCCCCTACCGGGGGATACAAACACCGATAAACTCATCTTT	CACDPLPGDTNTDKLIF
TRDJ1	.	TRDV2	TRDD3	TGTGCCTGTGACACCGTTAAACTGGGGGATACGTCTATAGACACCGATAAACTCATCTTT	CACDTVKLGDTSIDTDKLIF
TRDJ1	.	TRDV1	.	TGTGCTCTTGGGGAAAACAGCGGCCTCCCGGTACGCCGCGATAAACTCATCTTT	CALGENSGLPVRRDKLIF
TRDJ2	medium-sized	TRDV2	TRDD3	TGTGCCTGTGACCCCCTACTGGGGGATACTGAAGACGGGACAGCACAACTCTTCTTT	CACDPLLGDTEDGTAQLFF
TRDJ1	.	TRDV2	TRDD3	TGTGCCTGTGACACTCTTGCCTCAAGACTGGGGGACAGGGTTCTAAACACCGATAAACTCATCTTT	CACDTLASRLGDRVLNTDKLIF
TRDJ1	few	TRDV2	TRDD3	TGTGCCTGTGACCGTTTACTGGGGGATACGAGACGCACCGATAAACTCATCTTT	CACDRLLGDTRRTDKLIF
TRDJ3	medium-sized	TRDV2	TRDD3	TGTGCCTGTGACCAACTGGGGGAGAGCTCCTGGGACACCCGACAGATGTTTTTC	CACDQLGESSWDTRQMFF
TRDJ1	medium-sized	TRDV2	TRDD3	TGTGCCTGTGACACTCTGGGGGACTACACCGATAAACTCATCTTT	CACDTLGDYTDKLIF
TRDJ3	.	TRDV2	TRDD3	TGTGCCTGTGACACTGGGGGATACGGCTCCTGGGACACCCGACAGATGTTTTTC	CACDTGGYGSWDTRQMFF
TRDJ1	few	TRDV2	TRDD3	TGTGCCTGTGACTCCCTTAACTGGGGACCTGGGGGCCCGAGTCAACACACCGATAAACTCATCTTT	CACDSLNWGPGGPSQHTDKLIF
TRDJ1	.	TRDV2	TRDD3	TGTGCCTGTGACACCGTGACTGGGGGATCCCCTATATCGGATAAACTCATCTTT	CACDTVTGGSPISDKLIF
TRDJ1	.	TRDV1	TRDD3	TGTGCTCTTGGGGAATGGACCCCCTGGGGGATGGAAATCACCGATAAACTCATCTTT	CALGEWTPWGMEITDKLIF
TRDJ3	few	TRDV2	.	TGTGCCTGTGACCCAGTACTCCCGGGAGAAGACACCCGACAGATGTTTTTC	CACDPVLPGEDTRQMFF
TRDJ1	few	TRDV3	.	TGTGCCTCTGTCTACCTTCCTAAACCGGACTGGGGGACCGTGTACACCGATAAACTCATCTTT	CASVYLPKPDWGTVYTDKLIF
TRDJ1	few	TRDV2	TRDD3	TGTGCCTGTGTCAAATTGGTGGGGGATACCCCTTATGGCGATAAACTCATCTTT	CACVKLVGDTPYGDKLIF
TRDJ1	.	TRDV2	.	TGTGCCTGTGATCCGATGGGGGCTGACACCGATAACCTCATCTTT	CACDPMGADTDNLIF
TRDJ1	.	TRDV2	.	TGTGCCTGTGACACCCCCACTCTGGGGACTAAGTACACCGATAAACTCATCTTT	CACDTPTLGTKYTDKLIF
TRDJ3	.	TRDV2	.	TGTGCCTGTGACCCTTTCGGCCTGATATCCTGGGACACCCGACAGATGTTTTTC	CACDPFGLISWDTRQMFF
TRDJ1	.	TRDV2	TRDD3	TGTGCCTGTGACGCCTTACTGGGGGATACGTACACCGATAAACTCATCTTT	CACDALLGDTYTDKLIF